This record looks at one T cell receptor beta chain sequence and its context. Generated by immunoSEQ multiplex PCR, the TCRdb table keeps only in-frame clones and is missing some. The repertoire holds roughly 810,000 clones, with 96% as singletons. This entry comes from a study of shared clonotypes between healthy human individuals. CDR1 and CDR2 (germline): SGHDT, YYEEEE. V dropped 4 bases and J dropped 4; count of bases not matched to a gene: 9. The length of the CDR3 is 16 residues. Naive CD8 isolation took CD45RO-negative cells positively selected for CCR7 and excluded terminally differentiated effector memory CD45RA+ cells.

This receptor was identified in a man between 25 and 39 years old in good health. The chain uses TRBV5-6 and TRBJ1-2; 11 bases map to TRBD1. The specimen was naive CD8+ T cells sorted from blood. CDR3 amino acids: CASSPRGTGGFYGYTF. The CDR3 DNA reads TGTGCCAGCAGCCCCCGTGGGACAGGGGGTTTCTATGGCTACACCTTC.